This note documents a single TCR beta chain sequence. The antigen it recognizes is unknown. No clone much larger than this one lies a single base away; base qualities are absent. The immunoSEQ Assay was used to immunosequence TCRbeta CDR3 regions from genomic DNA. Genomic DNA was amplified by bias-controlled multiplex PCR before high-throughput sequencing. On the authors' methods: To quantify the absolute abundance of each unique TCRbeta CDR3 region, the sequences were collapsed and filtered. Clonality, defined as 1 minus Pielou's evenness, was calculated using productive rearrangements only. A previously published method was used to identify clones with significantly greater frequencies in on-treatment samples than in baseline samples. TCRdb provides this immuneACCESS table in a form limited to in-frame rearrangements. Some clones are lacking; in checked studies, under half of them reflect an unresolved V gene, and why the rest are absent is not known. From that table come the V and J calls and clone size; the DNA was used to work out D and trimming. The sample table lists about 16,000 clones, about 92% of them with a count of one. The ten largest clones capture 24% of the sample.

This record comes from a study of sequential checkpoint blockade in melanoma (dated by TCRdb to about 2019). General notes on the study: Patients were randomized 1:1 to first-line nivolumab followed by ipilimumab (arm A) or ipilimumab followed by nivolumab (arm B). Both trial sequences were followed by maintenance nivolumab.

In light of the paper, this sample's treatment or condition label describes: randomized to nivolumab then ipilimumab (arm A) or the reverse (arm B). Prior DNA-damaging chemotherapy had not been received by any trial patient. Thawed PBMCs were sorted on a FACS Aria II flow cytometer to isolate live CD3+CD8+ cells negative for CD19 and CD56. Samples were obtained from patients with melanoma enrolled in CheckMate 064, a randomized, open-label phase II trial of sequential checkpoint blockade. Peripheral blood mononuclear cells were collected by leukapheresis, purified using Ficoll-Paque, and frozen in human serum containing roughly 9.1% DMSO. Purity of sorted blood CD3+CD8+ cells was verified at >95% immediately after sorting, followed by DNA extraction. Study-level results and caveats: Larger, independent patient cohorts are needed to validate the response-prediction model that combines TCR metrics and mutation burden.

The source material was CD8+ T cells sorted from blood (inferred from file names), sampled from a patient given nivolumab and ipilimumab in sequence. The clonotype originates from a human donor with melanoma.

The nucleotides read TGTGCCAGCAGCCTCACTTCAGGGGGCACCTATGGCTACACCTTC. Its protein is CASSLTSGGTYGYTF. The V and J genes are TRBV9 and TRBJ1-2, and TRBD1 matches 8 of the central bases. The CDR3 covers 15 residues, taking in both the cysteine and the phenylalanine. The sequence is cut down to CDR3 DNA, 45 bases in frame from base 1. The germline V gene encodes CDR1 SGDLS and CDR2 YYNGEE. V is cut back by 4 bases and J by 4 bases, with 9 bases in the junction unmatched.